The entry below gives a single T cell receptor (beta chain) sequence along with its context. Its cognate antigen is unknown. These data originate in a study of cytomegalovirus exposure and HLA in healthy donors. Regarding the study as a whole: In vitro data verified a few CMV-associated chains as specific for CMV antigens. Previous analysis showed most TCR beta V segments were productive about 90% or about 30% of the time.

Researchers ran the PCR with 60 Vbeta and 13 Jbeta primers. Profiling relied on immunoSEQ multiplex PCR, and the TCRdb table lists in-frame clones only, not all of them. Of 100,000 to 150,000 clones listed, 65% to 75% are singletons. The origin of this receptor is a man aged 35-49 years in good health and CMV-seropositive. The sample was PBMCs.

The CDR3 DNA follows: TGTGCCAGCAGTCAGACTGGACTAGCAGCGGATACGCAGTATTTT. It is translated as CASSQTGLAADTQYF. The J gene is TRBJ2-3, the V gene TRBV6-5; 8 positions match TRBD2. J lost 6 bases, V lost 5 bases, and 10 bases had no gene match. The CDR3 loop spans 15 amino acids. The germline V gene has CDR1 MNHEY and CDR2 SVGAGI.